The present T cell receptor (beta chain) was sequenced within a study of blood T cell repertoires in COVID-19. Turning to the study itself: Italy, Spain and the United States were the sources of the convalescent and acute COVID-19 samples. The cDNA or gDNA used as material had been derived from T cells, B-cell-depleted T cells, or PBMCs.

Authors' analysis steps: Using reference gene primer amplification, nucleated cell counts were estimated. Generated by immunoSEQ multiplex PCR, the TCRdb table keeps only in-frame clones and is missing some. That table gives V, J and clone size, and the DNA gave D and trimming. Of tens of thousands of clones in the sample, 70% to 80% were seen once. This clonotype originated in an elderly man with acute or convalescent COVID-19. Sequencing was done on a sample of peripheral blood.

This CDR3 reads CASSSGQGASPLHF. DNA for the CDR3: TGTGCCAGCAGCTCGGGACAGGGCGCTTCACCCCTCCACTTT. V gene TRBV7-9 combines with J gene TRBJ1-6; TRBD1 matches 9 bases. The germline gives CDR1 SEHNR, CDR2 FQNEAQ (reference sequence). This CDR3 is built from 14 residues. The ends lost 4 bases at V and 9 bases at J; junction bases unmatched: 4. The full variable domain, with the rest looked up from reference TRBV7-9 and TRBJ1-6, is DTGVSQNPRHKITKRGQNVTFRCDPISEHNRLYWYRQTLGQGPEFLTYFQNEAQLEKSRLLSDRFSAERPKGSFSTLEIQRTEQGDSAMYLCASSSGQGASPLHFGNGTRLTVT.